The 2 T cell receptor beta chains in this list originate from one sample, sequenced in a study of human T cells and chemical hapten exposure. Each CDR3 protein gets one entry after TCRdb re-called the RACE reads with MiXCR. The sample lists about 80,000 distinct CDR3 sequences; roughly 7.6% were seen once. Time point reported: patch test 1, 2 weeks after DPC sensitization. Treatment described: therapeutic diphenylcyclopropenone sensitization with weekly scalp DPC. This specimen consisted of whole blood, obtained in connection with sensitization to the hapten diphenylcyclopropenone (DPC). These receptors were taken from a woman younger than 45 with alopecia areata. Some clones in this sample may be carry-over from other donors' samples.

This clonotype was observed a few times. A junction end diverges from the germline sequence, so it may reflect a read error. V gene TRBV5-1 combines with J gene TRBJ1-6; the D gene is possibly TRBD1 (5 bases). Germline V gene lookup returns CDR1 SGHRS and CDR2 YFSETQ. The CDR3 contains 15 residues. This chain's CDR3 is CASSLTGTVNSPLNF. The DNA of the CDR3 is TGCGCCAGCAGCCTGACCGGGACGGTTAATTCACCCCTCAACTTT.

This clonotype has at least ten counts. This chain connects TRBV3-1 to TRBJ2-7; 7 nucleotides line up with TRBD1. The CDR3 is made up of 16 amino acids. Germline CDR1 and CDR2: LGHDT and YNNKEL (reference sequence). The trim removed 4 bases at V and 2 bases at J, leaving 11 bases unmatched. This CDR3 is CASSPPPWQGAYEQYF. Written as DNA, the CDR3 is TGTGCCAGCAGCCCCCCCCCGTGGCAGGGGGCCTACGAGCAGTACTTC.